The source of this T cell receptor beta chain is a study of blood T cell repertoires in COVID-19. Libraries were prepared by immunoSEQ multiplex PCR; TCRdb keeps only in-frame clonotypes and omits some of them. The table shows roughly 500,000 clones, with roughly 88% occurring only once. The CDR3 loop spans 15 amino acids. In germline, CDR1 is SGHNT, CDR2 YENEEA. V was pared by 5 bases and J by 6 bases, with 9 bases of the junction left unmatched. Participants reported their clinical history, and cohort assignment relied on those reports. The J gene is TRBJ2-2, the V gene TRBV11-3, with 7 bases lining up with TRBD1. The receptor comes from a woman between 35 and 50 years old who had recovered from COVID-19. Material: PBMCs or T cells enriched from blood (not recorded which). The CDR3 coding sequence is TGTGCCAGCAGCCCAGGGACAGATGGGGCCGGGGAGCTGTTTTTT. It encodes CASSPGTDGAGELFF.